Listed here are 31 T cell receptor beta chains from one sample, sequenced in a study of blood T cell repertoires in COVID-19. The repertoire was sequenced with immunoSEQ multiplex PCR; TCRdb's copy has only in-frame clones and lacks some. The sample consists of around 300,000 clones, roughly 92% of them appearing once. The specimen sequenced was peripheral blood. The receptors derive from a woman under 40 with COVID-19, enrolled during active disease.

CDR3 amino acids: CASSQDSIRGYQYEQYF. As DNA, the CDR3 is TGTGCCAGCAGCCAAGATTCCATCCGGGGGTATCAATACGAGCAGTACTTC. This chain connects TRBV3-1 (or the pseudogene TRBV3-2) to TRBJ2-7; D is perhaps TRBD2 (6 bases). The CDR3 extends over 17 amino acids. Germline CDR1 reads LGHDT; CDR2 reads YNNKEL (reference sequence). Trimming stripped 0 bases from V and 4 bases from J, with 19 bases between.

V gene TRBV7-9 combines with J gene TRBJ1-4, with 9 bases aligning to TRBD1. With V trimmed by 6 bases and J by 8 bases, 7 bases remained unmatched. This CDR3 contains 14 residues. Germline loops: CDR1 SEHNR, CDR2 FQNEAQ (reference sequence). The CDR3 spells CASRRQGEKEKLFF. Here the CDR3 DNA reads TGTGCCAGCAGGAGACAGGGGGAAAAAGAAAAACTGTTTTTT. The full variable domain, in which reference TRBV7-9 and TRBJ1-4 provide the parts outside the CDR3, is DTGVSQNPRHKITKRGQNVTFRCDPISEHNRLYWYRQTLGQGPEFLTYFQNEAQLEKSRLLSDRFSAERPKGSFSTLEIQRTEQGDSAMYLCASRRQGEKEKLFFGSGTQLSVL.

This clone was seen once. The CDR3 loop reads CASSYGQGAVEQYF. CDR3 nucleotides: TGTGCCAGCAGTTACGGACAGGGGGCAGTCGAGCAGTACTTC. This chain uses TRBV6-6 with TRBJ2-7, with TRBD1 identical over 11 bases. Germline lookup yields CDR1 MNHNY and CDR2 SVGAGI (reference sequence). The CDR3 sequence is 14 residues long. V dropped 2 bases and J dropped 6; count of bases not matched to a gene: 3.

The chain carries TRBV25-1 and TRBJ2-7, with 12 nucleotides matching TRBD2. The germline gives CDR1 MGHDK, CDR2 SYGVNS. V gave up 10 bases and J gave up 3 bases; unmatched junction bases: 4. The CDR3 length is 13 residues. The CDR3, as DNA: TGTGCCACCAGACTAGCGGGAGACTACGAGCAGTACTTC. Protein sequence: CATRLAGDYEQYF.

The chain links TRBV6-5 to TRBJ2-7; TRBD2 matches 13 bases. The CDR3 loop spans 14 amino acids. The germline gives CDR1 MNHEY, CDR2 SVGAGI. V gave up 8 bases and J gave up 3 bases; unmatched junction bases: 4. DNA for the CDR3: TGTGCCAGCCGCAGGACTAGCGGGAGCTACGAGCAGTACTTC. As protein: CASRRTSGSYEQYF.

The chain recombines TRBV28 with TRBJ2-1; D gene unclear. Trimming pared 5 bases from V and 6 bases from J, leaving 11 bases between. The CDR3 is 13 residues long. Germline V gene data show CDR1 as MDHEN and CDR2 as SYDVKM. The CDR3 DNA follows: TGTGCCAGCAGTCCAATTGACTCCAATGAGCAGTTCTTC. This gives the protein CASSPIDSNEQFF.

This rearrangement joins TRBV6-4 to TRBJ2-2, with TRBD2 as a possible D gene (6 bases). The V end was cut by 2 bases, the J end by 7 bases, with 17 bases between. Per germline, CDR1 MRHNA and CDR2 SNTAGT. This CDR3 has 16 residues. CDR3 in DNA: TGTGCCAGCAGTGACGCCGGGAGCCGTGAAAACGGGGAGCTGTTTTTT. Its translation: CASSDAGSRENGELFF.

The rearrangement uses TRBV27 and TRBJ1-4, with no clear D. V was shortened by 10 bases and J by 3 bases, with 15 bases between the two germline ends. The V gene's germline CDR1 is MNHEY and CDR2 SMNVEV (reference sequence). CDR3 length equals 14 residues. This CDR3 reads CANRKGRANEKLFF. DNA for the CDR3: TGTGCCAACCGAAAAGGGCGGGCTAATGAAAAACTGTTTTTT.

The rearrangement links TRBV12-3 or TRBV12-4 to TRBJ1-1; maybe TRBD1 (5 bases). The length of the CDR3 is 13 residues. Trimming removed 3 bases at V and 10 bases at J, with 15 bases between. The CDR3 nucleotides read TGTGCCAGCAGTTTGCGGCAGGGAAGGGCAGCTTTCTTT. Its protein is CASSLRQGRAAFF.

The chain recombines TRBV23-1 with TRBJ1-2, with D possibly being TRBD1 (5 bases). TRBV23-1 is reported as an ORF; its role is uncertain. This CDR3 comprises 14 residues. The V and J ends lost 11 bases and 6 bases respectively, with 22 bases between them. The CDR3 loop is CASEVGGTANGYTF. For the CDR3, the DNA is TGCGCCTCGGAAGTGGGCGGGACTGCAAATGGCTACACCTTC.

The chain has TRBV28 and TRBJ1-6; no clear D gene. In germline, CDR1 is MDHEN, CDR2 SYDVKM. The V and J ends lost 3 bases and 6 bases respectively, with 9 bases between them. The CDR3 contains 14 residues. The CDR3 DNA reads TGTGCCAGCAGTTTCCGGGTCGGTAATTCACCCCTCCACTTT. Amino acids: CASSFRVGNSPLHF.

CDR3: CATSTSGNPETQYF. The CDR3 coding sequence is TGTGCCACCAGTACTAGCGGGAACCCTGAGACCCAGTACTTC. This chain links TRBV24-1 with TRBJ2-5; 10 bases match TRBD2. The ends lost 6 bases at V and 5 bases at J; junction bases unmatched: 5. This CDR3 comprises 14 residues. Germline CDR1 is KGHDR and CDR2 is SFDVKD.

The chain joins TRBV29-1 to TRBJ1-4, with 8 nucleotides matching TRBD1. Germline CDR1 and CDR2: SQVTM and ANQGSEA. The CDR3 totals 14 residues. J lost 7 bases, V lost 1 base, and 5 bases had no gene match. The CDR3 sequence is CSVEAQGAPEKLFF. The CDR3 DNA sequence: TGCAGCGTTGAAGCCCAGGGGGCGCCTGAAAAACTGTTTTTT.

This clone was seen a handful of times. J is TRBJ1-5 and V is TRBV7-6, with 11 nucleotides matching TRBD1. Germline lookup yields CDR1 SGHVS and CDR2 FNYEAQ. The trim removed 4 bases at V and 5 bases at J, leaving 1 base unmatched. CDR3 length: 14 residues. The CDR3 is CASSSGQGDQPQHF. In nucleotides, the CDR3 is TGTGCCAGCAGCTCGGGACAGGGGGATCAGCCCCAGCATTTT.

This chain links TRBV27 with TRBJ2-3; TRBD2 aligns across 7 bases. The length of the CDR3 is 15 residues. Germline V gene sequence: CDR1 MNHEY, CDR2 SMNVEV (reference sequence). After removal of 6 bases from V and 2 bases from J, the junction contained 8 bases not matched to a gene. CDR3 loop: CASSPSSGITDTQYF. CDR3 DNA: TGTGCCAGCAGCCCGAGCAGCGGGATCACAGATACGCAGTATTTT.

CDR3 nucleotide sequence: TGTGCCACCAGTGATCGCGGGGCCCCGAACACCGGGGAGCTGTTTTTT. Protein product: CATSDRGAPNTGELFF. The rearrangement uses TRBV24-1 and TRBJ2-2; TRBD2 might be the D (6 bases). V lost 3 bases to trimming and J lost 0 bases, with 10 bases between them. This CDR3 is 16 amino acids long. Germline lookup yields CDR1 KGHDR and CDR2 SFDVKD.

This rearrangement joins TRBV11-2 to TRBJ1-2; the D is unclear. CDR3 length: 16 residues. Germline values: CDR1 SGHAT, CDR2 FQNNGV. Trimming left V 2 bases short and J 4 bases short, with 17 bases between. CDR3 nucleotides: TGTGCCAGCAGCTTATATTTCCAGACATCGGTCTATGGCTACACCTTC. This gives the protein CASSLYFQTSVYGYTF.

J is TRBJ1-1 and V is TRBV2; D gene unclear. The V and J ends lost 8 bases and 1 base respectively, with 11 bases between them. Germline values: CDR1 SNHLY, CDR2 FYNNEI. The CDR3 is 13 residues long. The CDR3 DNA reads TGTGCCAGCTCTACGGGGAGGAACACTGAAGCTTTCTTT. It encodes CASSTGRNTEAFF.

This clone has only one observation. V is TRBV2 and J is TRBJ2-1; 11 nucleotides align to TRBD2. This CDR3 region has 15 residues. Germline V gene lookup returns CDR1 SNHLY and CDR2 FYNNEI. The trim removed 2 bases at V and 8 bases at J, leaving 5 bases unmatched. In nucleotides, the CDR3 is TGTGCCAGCAGTGAATCGGGACTAGCGGTAGATGAGCAGTTCTTC. Residues: CASSESGLAVDEQFF.

V gene TRBV19 combines with J gene TRBJ1-4; 7 bases align to TRBD1. Germline CDR1 LNHDA, CDR2 SQIVND (reference sequence). This CDR3 is 14 amino acids long. The ends lost 6 bases at V and 5 bases at J; junction bases unmatched: 6. As DNA, the CDR3 is TGTGCCAGTAGCCGACGGGGACAGAATGAAAAACTGTTTTTT. It codes for CASSRRGQNEKLFF.

The DNA of the CDR3 is TGTGCCAGCAGTGTGGGGCTAGCGGGGGGCCCCGAGCAGTACTTC. Translation gives CASSVGLAGGPEQYF. The chain employs TRBV2 and TRBJ2-7, with 11 nucleotides matching TRBD2. With 4 bases clipped from V and 6 bases from J, the junction kept 8 bases outside the gene matches. The CDR3 has 15 amino acids. Germline V CDR1 and CDR2: SNHLY, FYNNEI.

The chain has TRBV28 and TRBJ2-7; no firm D call. V was trimmed by 3 bases and J by 2 bases, leaving 8 bases between them. The CDR3 loop spans 13 amino acids. The germline CDR1 and CDR2 sequences are MDHEN and SYDVKM. The CDR3 region has the DNA TGTGCCAGCAGTTTTGGCACCACCTACGAGCAGTACTTC. Encoded protein: CASSFGTTYEQYF.

A single count supports this clone. This chain uses TRBV29-1 with TRBJ1-1; tentatively, D is TRBD1 (6 bases). This CDR3 is built from 15 residues. Trimming stripped 0 bases from V and 0 bases from J, with 11 bases between. Germline loops: CDR1 SQVTM, CDR2 ANQGSEA. The CDR3 protein is CSVEDTRGLNTEAFF. In DNA form, the CDR3 reads TGCAGCGTTGAAGACACTAGGGGGTTGAACACTGAAGCTTTCTTT.

The chain recombines TRBV3-1 (or the pseudogene TRBV3-2) with TRBJ1-2, with 9 bases matching TRBD1. V dropped 4 bases and J dropped 5; count of bases not matched to a gene: 5. This CDR3 has 14 residues. Germline V gives CDR1 LGHDT, CDR2 YNNKEL (reference sequence). The CDR3 loop reads CASSPTGGWYGYTF. Written as DNA, the CDR3 is TGTGCCAGCAGCCCGACAGGGGGTTGGTATGGCTACACCTTC.

V is TRBV7-6 and J is TRBJ2-1; D is unresolved. Trimming cost V 3 bases and J 2 bases, with 17 bases left between them. Germline assignment: CDR1 SGHVS and CDR2 FNYEAQ. The CDR3 consists of 17 residues. The CDR3 bases are TGTGCCAGCAGCTTCTACCCTCCCGAAGTCCCCTACAATGAGCAGTTCTTC. This gives the protein CASSFYPPEVPYNEQFF.

CDR3 bases: TGTGCCAGCAGCCGCGCGACAGGGGTGGATGAAAAACTGTTTTTT. It yields the protein CASSRATGVDEKLFF. The chain employs TRBV5-4 and TRBJ1-4; 8 positions match TRBD1. In germline, CDR1 is SGHNT, CDR2 YYREEE (reference sequence). The CDR3 spans 15 residues. V lost 4 bases, J lost 6 bases, and 8 bases stayed unmatched. The full variable domain, completed using reference TRBV5-4 and TRBJ1-4, is ETGVTQSPTHLIKTRGQQVTLRCSSQSGHNTVSWYQQALGQGPQFIFQYYREEENGRGNFPPRFSGLQFPNYSSELNVNALELDDSALYLCASSRATGVDEKLFFGSGTQLSVL.

CDR3: CASSPRMRGRTETQYF. For the CDR3, the DNA is TGTGCCAGCTCACCAAGGATGAGGGGGCGCACAGAGACCCAGTACTTC. The V gene is TRBV18, the J gene TRBJ2-5; 7 positions match TRBD1. With 2 bases clipped from V and 4 bases from J, the junction kept 10 bases outside the gene matches. The CDR3 consists of 16 residues. The germline V gene encodes CDR1 KGHSH and CDR2 LQKENI.

The V gene is TRBV7-3, the J gene TRBJ2-1; 10 bases match TRBD2. CDR1 SGHTA and CDR2 FQGTGA come from the germline V gene. This CDR3 contains 16 residues. The ends lost 8 bases at V and 4 bases at J; junction bases unmatched: 11. The CDR3 loop is CASGSPTSGVYNEQFF. CDR3 sequence (DNA): TGTGCCAGCGGCTCCCCAACTAGCGGGGTTTACAATGAGCAGTTCTTC. Variable domain in full (rest from reference TRBV7-3 and TRBJ2-1): GAGVSQTPSNKVTEKGKYVELRCDPISGHTALYWYRQSLGQGPEFLIYFQGTGAADDSGLPNDRFFAVRPEGSVSTLKIQRTERGDSAVYLCASGSPTSGVYNEQFFGPGTRLTVL.

The rearrangement uses TRBV21-1 and TRBJ1-3; the tabulated D call, TRBD1, remains unverified against the DNA. TRBV21-1 is recorded as a pseudogene. The CDR3 contains 19 residues. In DNA, the CDR3 is TGTGCCAGCAGCTTAAGAGGCAGGGATTTGTCCTTCTCTGGAAACACCATATATTTT. It codes for CASSLRGRDLSFSGNTIYF.

The CDR3 sequence: CAISESARSAYNEQFF. The CDR3 DNA sequence: TGTGCCATCAGTGAGTCAGCTAGAAGCGCCTACAATGAGCAGTTCTTC. The chain is built from TRBV10-3 and TRBJ2-1; D remains ambiguous. V lost 0 bases, J lost 2 bases, and 11 bases lay in between. Germline CDR1 ENHRY, CDR2 SYGVKD. This CDR3 is built from 16 residues.

This chain uses TRBV9 with TRBJ2-1; 14 bases align to TRBD2. V dropped 3 bases and J dropped 8; count of bases not matched to a gene: 10. This CDR3 is 17 amino acids long. CDR1 is SGDLS, CDR2 YYNGEE, per germline. The CDR3 protein is CASSAKPGLAGEDEQFF. CDR3 DNA: TGTGCCAGCAGCGCCAAACCGGGACTAGCGGGAGAGGATGAGCAGTTCTTC. The full variable domain, rest sourced from reference TRBV9 and TRBJ2-1, is DSGVTQTPKHLITATGQRVTLRCSPRSGDLSVYWYQQSLDQGLQFLIQYYNGEERAKGNILERFSAQQFPDLHSELNLSSLELGDSALYFCASSAKPGLAGEDEQFFGPGTRLTVL.